This T cell receptor (beta chain) appears in the sequencing data of a study of Ad26.COV2.S vaccination and SARS-CoV-2 variants. Study as a whole: The study gave Ad26.COV2.S intramuscularly, once or twice 56 days apart. Study observations and caveats: Substantial breadth was reported for post-vaccination spike-specific CD8+ and CD4+ T cells.

In its sample, this clone was seen once. Its antigen is currently unknown. Described treatment: about 20 received Ad26.COV2.S at low or high dose, single or two shots; roughly five received placebo; per-sample allocation not given. Sample collection was performed on day 63 after the first vaccine or placebo injection. Repertoires were generated with immunoSEQ multiplex PCR, while TCRdb's copy carries only in-frame clones and drops some. The sample yields 350,000 to 550,000 clones, 80% to 90% seen once. Germline CDR1 and CDR2: SGHDN and FVKESK. This CDR3 is 15 amino acids long. V lost 2 bases, J lost 4 bases, and 5 bases stayed unmatched.

This rearrangement joins TRBV14 to TRBJ1-1, with TRBD1 matching over 9 bases. This material consisted of peripheral blood, taken in a trial of Ad26.COV2.S vaccine versus placebo. The clonotype was recovered from a person between 18 and 65 years old who received the Ad26.COV2.S COVID-19 vaccine or a placebo. CDR3 sequence (DNA): TGTGCCAGCAGCCAACTTCTGGACAGGGGCACTGAAGCTTTCTTT. Protein product: CASSQLLDRGTEAFF.